Included here is one TCR beta chain sequence, with context. This clonotype was seen repeatedly, ten times or more. The antigen it binds to is not known. No quality values exist for individual bases; no much larger clone is one base distant. TCR beta CDR3 regions were amplified from RNA transcripts. The first round of RT-PCR for the TCR CDR3 was performed with the HTBI primer set and the Qiagen OneStep RT-PCR kit. A second multiplex PCR round built the libraries, followed by size selection and purification. The libraries were sequenced on an Illumina HiSeq2000 using paired-end 100 bp reads. The study's processing was this. Raw data were processed with SOAPnuke, discarding reads with adapters, uncalled bases, mean Phred below 15, or no exact constant-primer or identifier match. COPE v1.2.5 was used to merge high-quality paired reads, and clonotypes were defined as unique nucleotide sequences. Clonotypes were aligned to IMGT TRBV, TRBD and TRBJ reference segments using MiTCR v1.1. Only V-J combinations with frequency above 0.0001, covering 98% to 99.2% of repertoires, were analysed. The TCS score was defined as F50 (clonal expansion) divided by E x V (chaos), with BLOSUM62-based TCRdist calculated between CDR3 peptides within each V-J. Welch's t-statistics and random forest reduced some 510 V-J features to 13, which were used in a naive Bayes classifier (R e1071). The public reads were reanalyzed by TCRdb: fastp trimming at Q25, MiXCR alignment, in-frame beta chains only. Each CDR3 protein gets just one entry, which takes the most common genes and DNA from the rows behind it. Here the V and J calls rest on TCRdb's processing, not on the authors' analysis. A total of around 350,000 distinct CDR3 sequences appear in this sample, 13% of them only once. The ten largest clones capture 9.2% of the sample.

The data derive from a study of T cells in Graves' hyperthyroidism and ophthalmopathy (dated by TCRdb to about 2019). Background for the entire study: Peripheral blood was collected at initial diagnosis, before any treatment. TCR V-J signatures able to tell the groups apart were searched for in a discovery cohort of 95 to 100 patients, of whom roughly 42 had Graves' ophthalmopathy and 57 had stable Graves' hyperthyroidism. Prospective prediction of ophthalmopathy was tested in an independent validation cohort consisting of some 20 hyperthyroidism patients and around 16 patients who later progressed to ophthalmopathy. For training and testing, the 100 or so patients in the discovery cohort were randomly divided in a 7:3 ratio. In addition, the study compared T-cell repertoires in thyroid tissue and in blood from about 6 Graves' hyperthyroidism patients. After sampling, hyperthyroidism patients received methimazole starting at 30 mg daily, and ophthalmopathy patients received high-dose intravenous methylprednisolone. TCR Vbeta CDR3 sequencing of around 130 peripheral blood samples (approximately 44 ophthalmopathy, roughly 72 hyperthyroidism and about 17 progressor patients) is reported in the paper.

Stable Graves' hyperthyroidism was defined as no progression to ophthalmopathy during 18 months of follow-up. Hyperthyroidism patients were aged 18 to 65 years and newly diagnosed, with disease duration of less than 2 months. Patients with uncontrolled infections, other autoimmune diseases, pregnancy or lactation were excluded. Diagnoses were established on the basis of clinical symptoms, serum thyroxine and TRAb, thyroid ultrasound, and orbital computed tomography. Ficoll-Paque density gradient centrifugation was used to isolate PBMCs from 9.5 to 10 ml of fresh peripheral blood. Total RNA was extracted using Trizol reagent, and RNA quality was assessed on an Agilent 2100 Bioanalyzer. Reading from cysteine to phenylalanine, the CDR3 counts 18 amino acids. The CDR3 DNA has 54 bases and is translated from base 1. V lost 3 bases and J lost 2 bases, and the count of bases not matched to a germline gene is 7. As encoded in the germline V gene, CDR1 is SGHTA while CDR2 is FQGNSA.

What the work shows at the level of the full study, not this receptor alone: Most expanded thyroid clonotypes (frequency above 0.001) were also detected in blood, a finding suggesting that blood repertoires may reflect thyroid immune responses. Sample size was not statistically predetermined, and blinding of investigators to group allocation was not performed. In validation, progression to ophthalmopathy was predicted by the model with approximately 67% sensitivity and roughly 76% specificity, a median of 6.5 months before onset. A model built on a 13 V-J signature distinguished ophthalmopathy from stable hyperthyroidism, reaching roughly 88% sensitivity and 81% to 83% specificity in cross-validation and 80%/75% in testing.

The specimen sequenced was blood. The clonotype was recovered from a woman aged 18-29 years with Graves' hyperthyroidism. This receptor chain uses TRBV7-2 and TRBJ2-7, and 16 bases in between align with TRBD2. Here the CDR3 is given as CASSFSGLAGGPAYEQYF. The DNA reads TGTGCCAGCAGCTTTTCGGGACTAGCGGGAGGGCCCGCCTACGAGCAGTACTTC.